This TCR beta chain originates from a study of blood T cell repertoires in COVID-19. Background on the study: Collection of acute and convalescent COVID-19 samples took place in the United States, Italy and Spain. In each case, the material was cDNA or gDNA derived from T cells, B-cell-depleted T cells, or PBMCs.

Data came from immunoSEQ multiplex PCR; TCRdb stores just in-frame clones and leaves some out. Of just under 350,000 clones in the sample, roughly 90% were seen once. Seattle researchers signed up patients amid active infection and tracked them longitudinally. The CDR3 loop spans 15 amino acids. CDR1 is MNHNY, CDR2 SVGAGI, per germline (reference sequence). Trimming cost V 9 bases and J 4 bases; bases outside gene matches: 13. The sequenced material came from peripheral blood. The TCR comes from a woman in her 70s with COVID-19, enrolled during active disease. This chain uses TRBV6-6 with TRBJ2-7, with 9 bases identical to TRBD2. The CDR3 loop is CASRSSGGPTYEQYF. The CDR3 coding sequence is TGTGCCAGTCGTTCGAGCGGGGGGCCTACTTACGAGCAGTACTTC.